This T cell receptor beta chain was found in a study of blood T cell repertoires in COVID-19 (dated by TCRdb to 2020 to 2022). Background for the entire study: The collaborator samples originated in the United States, Italy and Spain and spanned the acute and convalescent phases of COVID-19. Where available, HLA class I and class II types were taken from metadata supplied by the sample provider and were not determined by assay-based typing. The dataset comprised deeply sampled blood TCRbeta repertoires from subjects exposed to, actively infected with, or recovered from COVID-19. The repertoires were made available in a free public database intended to serve as a resource for research on the immune response to SARS-CoV-2. Nearly every sample came with metadata listing a de-identified subject ID, COVID-19 status, age in years and sex. The prospective study material was composed of cDNA or gDNA derived from T cells, B-cell-depleted T cells, or PBMCs. The samples were drawn from the first 160 participants of the ongoing ImmuneRACE study and from under 1,500 subjects provided by 6 global collaborators.

TCRbeta CDR3 regions were amplified from genomic DNA by means of the immunoSEQ Assay, a bias-controlled multiplex PCR. As for how the authors treated the data: The number of nucleated cells in each sample was estimated by amplification of reference gene primers within the assay. Sequence reads were collapsed and filtered to measure the absolute abundance of every unique TCRbeta CDR3 rearrangement. For each sample, productive Simpson clonality was calculated as the square root of Simpson's diversity index over productive rearrangements. Sourced from immuneACCESS, this table was stored by TCRdb with only in-frame sequences that have V and J called. A share of the clones is absent; for the studies checked, an unresolved V gene accounts for under half, and the remainder has no known explanation. V, J and clone size are taken as reported in that table, and D and trimming were inferred from the DNA itself. The sample profile shows roughly 200,000 clones; around 76% of them were found once. The ten largest account for around 8.9% of the sample.

Details on this clone: Its antigen remains undetermined. Per-base qualities were not stored, and no clone one base away is much larger.

The CDR3, cysteine through phenylalanine, is 14 amino acids long. Of all the DNA, just the CDR3 is kept, 42 bases in frame from base 1. Looking up the germline V gene yields CDR1 SGHDN and CDR2 FVKESK. At the junction V is shortened by 0 bases and J by 1 base, with 5 bases in between. Each collaborating institution followed its own protocols to collect whole blood in K2EDTA tubes. For TCRbeta analysis, collaborator samples were shipped as frozen whole blood, as isolated PBMCs, or as DNA extracted from either sample type. The investigation overall reported the following: How much clinical and demographic metadata was included differed by source and by participant, and the metadata was provided uncurated.

Here the chain combines TRBV14 and TRBJ2-3; the D gene assignment is ambiguous. This receptor was taken from a woman aged 45 to 65 with active or convalescent COVID-19. The sequencing input was peripheral blood. In nucleotides, the sequence is TGTGCCAGCAGCCAAGAATTCGGCACAGATACGCAGTATTTT. It translates to CASSQEFGTDTQYF.